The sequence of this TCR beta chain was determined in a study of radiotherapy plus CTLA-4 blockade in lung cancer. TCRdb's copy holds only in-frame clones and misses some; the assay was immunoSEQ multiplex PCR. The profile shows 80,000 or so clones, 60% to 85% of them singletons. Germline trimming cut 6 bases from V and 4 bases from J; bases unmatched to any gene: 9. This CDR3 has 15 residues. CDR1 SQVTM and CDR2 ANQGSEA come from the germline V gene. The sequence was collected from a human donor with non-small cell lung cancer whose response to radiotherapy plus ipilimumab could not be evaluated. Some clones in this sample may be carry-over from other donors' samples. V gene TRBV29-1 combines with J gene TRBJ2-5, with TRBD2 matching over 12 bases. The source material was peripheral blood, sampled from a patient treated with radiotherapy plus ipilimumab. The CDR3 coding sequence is TGCAGCGTGGGGCTAGCGGGAGGGCCGGGAGAGACCCAGTACTTC. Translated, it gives CSVGLAGGPGETQYF.